This T cell receptor (beta chain) was documented in a study of blood T cell repertoires in COVID-19. About the research overall: Acute-phase and convalescent COVID-19 samples originated in the United States, Italy and Spain. PBMCs, B-cell-depleted T cells, or T cells provided the cDNA or gDNA that made up the material.

This clone has more than one count but fewer than ten. As originally analysed: Reference gene primers were amplified, and this amplification served to estimate nucleated cell counts. TCRdb keeps only in-frame clones here, not all; method: immunoSEQ multiplex PCR. V and J calls and clone size are as listed in that table; D and trimming were resolved from the DNA. The sample has 250,000 to 300,000 clones; approximately 81% are singletons. The CDR3 is 13 amino acids. Germline-derived CDR1 and CDR2 are SGHNT and YENEEA. Deletions cut 1 base from V and 1 base from J, with 5 bases between. The genes are TRBV11-3 and TRBJ2-7; no definite D call. Sample: peripheral blood. This sequence originates from a woman under 30 with acute or convalescent COVID-19. The CDR3 is CASSLGESYEQYF. The CDR3 DNA follows: TGTGCCAGCAGCTTAGGAGAGTCCTACGAGCAGTACTTC. Complete variable domain (other parts from reference TRBV11-3 and TRBJ2-7): EAGVVQSPRYKIIEKKQPVAFWCNPISGHNTLYWYLQNLGQGPELLIRYENEEAVDDSQLPKDRFSAERLKGVDSTLKIQPAELGDSAVYLCASSLGESYEQYFGPGTRLTVT.